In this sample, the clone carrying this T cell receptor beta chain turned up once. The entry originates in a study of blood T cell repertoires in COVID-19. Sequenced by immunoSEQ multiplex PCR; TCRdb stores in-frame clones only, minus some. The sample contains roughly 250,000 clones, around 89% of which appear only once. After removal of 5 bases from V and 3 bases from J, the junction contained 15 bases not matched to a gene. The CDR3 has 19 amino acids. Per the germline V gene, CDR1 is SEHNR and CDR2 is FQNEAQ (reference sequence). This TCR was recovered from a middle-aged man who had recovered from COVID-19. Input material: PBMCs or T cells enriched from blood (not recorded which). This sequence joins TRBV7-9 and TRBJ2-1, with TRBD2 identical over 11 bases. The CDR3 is CASSAGTDRLAGHYNEQFF. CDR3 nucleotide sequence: TGTGCCAGCAGCGCCGGGACAGACCGACTAGCGGGACACTACAATGAGCAGTTCTTC.